Below are 28 T cell receptor beta chains sequenced from a single sample in a study of CD8 T cells in Susac syndrome. The RNA, roughly 0.5 to 1 ug, was put through reverse transcription using random hexamers. TCRdb independently ran MiXCR on the immunoSEQ multiplex PCR reads; one entry per CDR3 protein. The sample lists 160,000 or so distinct CDR3 sequences, approximately 94% occurring once. What was sequenced was CD4+ T cells from PBMCs. These TCRs come from a human donor with Susac syndrome.

V is TRBV19 and J is TRBJ1-1, with D perhaps TRBD1 (5 bases). The V gene lost 7 bases and the J gene lost 4 bases, with 16 bases spanning the gap. Germline-derived CDR1 and CDR2 are LNHDA and SQIVND (reference sequence). The length of the CDR3 is 14 residues. CDR3 loop: CASTHRGGATEAFF. DNA for the CDR3: TGTGCCAGTACCCACCGGGGGGGTGCCACTGAAGCTTTCTTT.

The chain is built from TRBV18 and TRBJ2-1, with TRBD2 identical over 11 bases. This CDR3 comprises 16 residues. Germline CDR1 and CDR2: KGHSH and LQKENI. V was clipped by 4 bases and J by 9 bases; unmatched bases: 11. CDR3 DNA sequence: TGTGCCAGCTCACGATTAGGGACTAGCGGACGGGGTGAGCAGTTCTTC. Its protein product is CASSRLGTSGRGEQFF.

The rearrangement joins TRBV30 to TRBJ1-4, with D uncertain. CDR1 GTSNPN and CDR2 SVGIG come from the germline V gene (reference sequence). V lost 1 base and J 8 bases, leaving 11 bases between the germline ends. The CDR3 is 13 residues long. The CDR3 DNA sequence: TGTGCCTGGAGTGACGGACCCAGAGAAAAACTGTTTTTT. Translating gives CAWSDGPREKLFF.

The chain joins TRBV11-2 to TRBJ2-5; tentative D call: TRBD2 (6 bases). CDR3 size: 14 residues. Per germline, CDR1 SGHAT and CDR2 FQNNGV. With 0 bases removed from V and 4 bases from J, the gap between germline ends came to 9 bases. The CDR3 is CASSLEPGVETQYF. CDR3 sequence (DNA): TGTGCCAGCAGCTTAGAACCGGGAGTAGAGACCCAGTACTTC.

The CDR3 loop reads CASSIEGGGETQYF. The CDR3, as DNA: TGTGCCAGCAGCATAGAAGGTGGGGGGGAGACCCAGTACTTC. The V and J genes are TRBV6-1 and TRBJ2-5; D perhaps matches TRBD2 (6 bases). Germline V gene lookup returns CDR1 MNHNS and CDR2 SASEGT. The V gene lost 6 bases and the J gene lost 5 bases, with 16 bases spanning the gap. The CDR3 is made up of 14 amino acids.

The chain is built from TRBV18 and TRBJ2-5; 7 bases are a match to TRBD2. The CDR3 runs to 14 residues. CDR1 is KGHSH, CDR2 LQKENI, per germline. The V segment lost 6 bases and the J segment 0 bases; nucleotides outside the gene matches: 4. The CDR3 protein is CASSLAGDQETQYF. The CDR3 DNA sequence: TGTGCCAGCTCTCTCGCGGGGGACCAAGAGACCCAGTACTTC.

The chain links TRBV19 to TRBJ1-6; D is undetermined. This CDR3 is built from 15 residues. V shed 6 bases and J shed 7 bases, with 16 bases lying between them. Per germline, CDR1 LNHDA and CDR2 SQIVND (reference sequence). Written as DNA, the CDR3 is TGTGCCAGTAGCTTCAACAAAGGAGAGAATTCACCCCTCCACTTT. This gives the protein CASSFNKGENSPLHF.

This clonotype was recorded a few times. J is TRBJ1-6 and V is TRBV6-1, with TRBD1 matching 10 bases. Trimming took 6 bases from V and 10 from J; bases not matched to a gene: 9. Per germline, CDR1 MNHNS and CDR2 SASEGT. CDR3 length: 15 residues. The CDR3 loop is CASSPTGTGESPLHF. CDR3 nucleotides: TGTGCCAGCAGCCCAACTGGGACAGGGGAGTCACCCCTCCACTTT.

This sequence joins TRBV4-3 and TRBJ2-1; D perhaps matches TRBD2 (6 bases). This CDR3 has 14 amino acids. The germline V and J ends were trimmed by 0 bases and 5 bases, with 8 bases remaining between them. CDR1 and CDR2 from the germline V gene are LGHNA and YSLEER. The CDR3 region is CASSQEGLDNEQFF. In nucleotides, the CDR3 is TGCGCCAGCAGCCAAGAGGGACTGGACAATGAGCAGTTCTTC.

V is TRBV25-1 and J is TRBJ2-5, with 9 bases matching TRBD1. The CDR3 covers 15 residues. V dropped 6 bases and J dropped 5; count of bases not matched to a gene: 10. From germline, CDR1 is MGHDK and CDR2 SYGVNS. Written as DNA, the CDR3 is TGTGCCAGCAGCCGAAAACAGGGGGCTAGCGAGACCCAGTACTTC. It encodes CASSRKQGASETQYF.

Details on this clonotype: The junction and the germline gene differ at one end; a read error may be behind it. The gene calls are TRBV7-7 and TRBJ2-3; unclear D gene. This CDR3 contains 13 residues. Germline loops: CDR1 SSHAT, CDR2 FNYEAQ (reference sequence). CDR3 loop: CASSAQRTDTQYF. CDR3 DNA sequence: TGTGCTAGCAGCGCCCAGAGAACAGATACGCAGTATTTT.

The V call is TRBV25-1, the J call TRBJ2-3; TRBD1 aligns across 12 bases. Germline V gene sequence: CDR1 MGHDK, CDR2 SYGVNS. The CDR3 contains 15 residues. V lost 8 bases, J lost 5 bases, and 8 bases stayed unmatched. CDR3 amino acids: CASEGTGGKGDTQYF. The DNA of the CDR3 is TGTGCCAGCGAGGGGACAGGGGGCAAGGGAGATACGCAGTATTTT.

In this sample, this clonotype turned up a few times. The chain combines TRBV11-2 with TRBJ2-3; D might be TRBD2 (6 bases). The CDR3 is 17 residues long. V was clipped by 5 bases and J by 2 bases, with 20 bases between them. Germline assignment: CDR1 SGHAT and CDR2 FQNNGV. CDR3 residues: CASSPAADYATTDTQYF. CDR3 nucleotides: TGTGCCAGCAGCCCCGCGGCGGACTACGCCACCACAGATACGCAGTATTTT. The full variable domain, in which reference TRBV11-2 and TRBJ2-3 provide the parts outside the CDR3, is EAGVAQSPRYKIIEKRQSVAFWCNPISGHATLYWYQQILGQGPKLLIQFQNNGVVDDSQLPKDRFSAERLKGVDSTLKIQPAKLEDSAVYLCASSPAADYATTDTQYFGPGTRLTVL.

This chain connects TRBV14 to TRBJ2-5, with D possibly matching TRBD2 (6 bases). The ends were cut back, 4 bases at V and 2 bases at J, with 14 bases in the middle. This CDR3 has 15 amino acids. CDR1 and CDR2 from the germline V gene are SGHDN and FVKESK. In DNA, the CDR3 is TGTGCCAGCAGCCTCCGCCTGGGGGGACAAGAGACCCAGTACTTC. This translates into CASSLRLGGQETQYF.

This chain uses TRBV11-2 with TRBJ1-2; 8 bases fit TRBD1. The germline gives CDR1 SGHAT, CDR2 FQNNGV. This CDR3 comprises 13 residues. J lost 7 bases, V lost 3 bases, and 4 bases had no gene match. This CDR3 is CASSFDRGTGYTF. The CDR3 nucleotides are TGTGCCAGCAGCTTCGACAGGGGTACTGGCTACACCTTC.

The CDR3 coding sequence is TGCAGCGTTTCATCGGGGATTAATGAAAAACTGTTTTTT. Residues: CSVSSGINEKLFF. The chain joins TRBV29-1 to TRBJ1-4; D gene unclear. CDR3 length: 13 amino acids. Germline CDR1 is SQVTM and CDR2 is ANQGSEA. Trimming left V 5 bases short and J 4 bases short, with 11 bases between.

This clonotype has only one observation. The chain employs TRBV5-4 and TRBJ2-5; D is undetermined. Germline V gene data show CDR1 as SGHNT and CDR2 as YYREEE (reference sequence). V was cut by 4 bases and J by 5 bases, with 18 bases left in between. This CDR3 is 15 amino acids long. The CDR3 region has the DNA TGTGCCAGCAGCCCACCCAATCTACAGCTCGAGACCCAGTACTTC. Amino acids: CASSPPNLQLETQYF.

The chain joins TRBV9 to TRBJ2-7; no clear D gene. The V and J ends lost 3 bases and 2 bases respectively, with 9 bases between them. CDR1 is SGDLS, CDR2 YYNGEE, per germline. The length of the CDR3 is 13 residues. CDR3 region: CASSGRDAYEQYF. For the CDR3, the DNA is TGTGCCAGCAGCGGACGAGACGCCTACGAGCAGTACTTC.

The J gene is TRBJ1-2, the V gene TRBV5-1; 10 nucleotides align to TRBD1. This CDR3 has 14 amino acids. V was pared by 4 bases and J by 2 bases, with 2 bases of the junction left unmatched. Germline V gene data show CDR1 as SGHRS and CDR2 as YFSETQ. CDR3 DNA sequence: TGCGCCAGCAGCCCGGGACAGGGGAACTATGGCTACACCTTC. Amino acids: CASSPGQGNYGYTF.

The V call is TRBV4-3, the J call TRBJ2-7; 8 bases agree with TRBD1. This CDR3 comprises 14 residues. Per germline, CDR1 LGHNA and CDR2 YSLEER. The V and J ends lost 4 bases and 3 bases, in that order; junction bases with no gene match: 5. The CDR3 reads CASSLGQGLYEQYF. The CDR3 DNA reads as TGCGCCAGCAGCCTAGGACAGGGTCTCTACGAGCAGTACTTC.

This clonotype has only a few counts. V usage is TRBV4-2 and J usage is TRBJ2-7, with 9 bases lining up with TRBD1. Per the germline V gene, CDR1 is LGHNA and CDR2 is YNFKEQ. V trimming: 3 bases; J trimming: 3 bases; junction bases outside the gene matches: 3. The CDR3 sequence is 14 residues long. This CDR3 is CASSQADRGYEQYF. DNA for the CDR3: TGTGCCAGCAGCCAGGCGGACAGGGGCTACGAGCAGTACTTC.

The V gene is TRBV21-1, the J gene TRBJ2-3; TRBD1, as called in the table, went unchecked against the DNA. TRBV21-1 is listed as a pseudogene. This CDR3 has 16 amino acids. For the CDR3, the DNA is TGTGCCAGCAGCAAAATGGGGACAGCAACCACAGATACGCAGTATTTT. Residues: CASSKMGTATTDTQYF.

The chain joins TRBV7-9 to TRBJ2-3; D is possibly TRBD2 (5 bases). Germline CDR1 SEHNR, CDR2 FQNEAQ (reference sequence). Deletions cut 1 base from V and 5 bases from J, with 19 bases between. This CDR3 has 17 amino acids. CDR3 protein: CASSLEWASGGVDTQYF. CDR3 nucleotides: TGTGCCAGCAGCTTAGAATGGGCAAGCGGTGGAGTAGATACGCAGTATTTT.

Here the CDR3 reads CATSRLSTGELFF. The CDR3 nucleotides read TGTGCCACCAGCAGACTGTCCACCGGGGAGCTGTTTTTT. V gene TRBV15 combines with J gene TRBJ2-2; D uncertain. Trimming took 2 bases from V and 4 from J, leaving 5 bases between them. The CDR3 has 13 amino acids. In germline, CDR1 is LNHNV, CDR2 YYDKDF (reference sequence).

This clonotype has only one observation. The chain employs TRBV18 and TRBJ2-2, with unresolved D. With 3 bases removed from V and 3 bases from J, the gap between germline ends came to 11 bases. The CDR3 is 15 residues long. Germline V gene lookup returns CDR1 KGHSH and CDR2 LQKENI. CDR3 protein: CASSPRLGDTGELFF. The CDR3 DNA reads TGTGCCAGCTCACCCAGACTTGGGGACACCGGGGAGCTGTTTTTT.

The chain has TRBV5-1 and TRBJ1-1, with a possible D match to TRBD1 (6 bases). The CDR3 sequence is 16 residues long. Trimming removed 3 bases from V and 1 base from J, with 16 bases in between. Per the germline V gene, CDR1 is SGHRS and CDR2 is YFSETQ. The CDR3 DNA reads TGCGCCAGCAGCTCCCAAGGGGGAGCGAAGAACACTGAAGCTTTCTTT. This encodes CASSSQGGAKNTEAFF.

This chain uses TRBV15 with TRBJ2-5, with 14 bases that match TRBD2. CDR3 size: 16 residues. With V trimmed by 1 base and J by 9 bases, 7 bases remained unmatched. Germline CDR1 LNHNV, CDR2 YYDKDF (reference sequence). CDR3 nucleotides: TGTGCCACCAGCAGAGGGGAGACTAGCGGGGGGGAGGCCCAGTACTTC. Protein sequence: CATSRGETSGGEAQYF.

This chain uses TRBV7-9 with TRBJ1-1; D gene uncertain. Germline V gives CDR1 SEHNR, CDR2 FQNEAQ (reference sequence). The CDR3 length is 14 residues. V lost 5 bases, J lost 4 bases, and 14 bases lay in between. CDR3 bases: TGTGCCAGCAGCCGACGGGAAGGGAGCACTGAAGCTTTCTTT. This sequence encodes CASSRREGSTEAFF. Drawing the rest from reference TRBV7-9 and TRBJ1-1, the complete variable domain is DTGVSQNPRHKITKRGQNVTFRCDPISEHNRLYWYRQTLGQGPEFLTYFQNEAQLEKSRLLSDRFSAERPKGSFSTLEIQRTEQGDSAMYLCASSRREGSTEAFFGQGTRLTVV.